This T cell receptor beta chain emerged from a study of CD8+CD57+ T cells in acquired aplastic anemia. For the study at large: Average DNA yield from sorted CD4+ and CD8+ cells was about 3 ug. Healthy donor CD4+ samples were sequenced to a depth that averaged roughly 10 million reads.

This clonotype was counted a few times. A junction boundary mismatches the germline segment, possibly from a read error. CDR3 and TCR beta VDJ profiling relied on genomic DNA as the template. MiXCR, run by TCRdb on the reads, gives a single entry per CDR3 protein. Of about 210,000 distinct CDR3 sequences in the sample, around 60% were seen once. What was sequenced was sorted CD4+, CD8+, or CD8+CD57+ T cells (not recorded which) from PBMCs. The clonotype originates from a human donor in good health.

The CDR3: CASSYNGQGTQYF. The CDR3 DNA sequence: TGTGCCAGCAGTTATAACGGCCAAGGGACCCAGTACTTC. The V and J genes are TRBV6-2 or TRBV6-3 and TRBJ2-5; unclear D gene. The CDR3 is made up of 13 amino acids. CDR1 and CDR2 from the germline V gene are MNHEY and SVGEGT.